The source of this T cell receptor beta chain is a study of cytotoxic CD8 clonotypes in ibrutinib-treated CLL. As for the study in general: Responses: roughly 25 partial, 2 complete; after median around 70 months, around 15 stayed remitted, about twelve progressed.

A note on this clone: What it recognizes is unknown.

Study-level results: Clonality increased at ibrutinib response, then returned toward baseline at progression.

The CDR3 loop spans 15 amino acids. Germline V gives CDR1 MDHEN, CDR2 SYDVKM. V was pared by 5 bases and J by 2 bases, with 9 bases of the junction left unmatched. Profiling relied on immunoSEQ multiplex PCR, and the TCRdb table lists in-frame clones only, not all of them. The repertoire holds approximately 26,000 clones, with approximately 71% as singletons. Material: PBMCs, obtained after 12 months of ibrutinib treatment. The receptor was derived from a human donor with chronic lymphocytic leukemia. The chain couples TRBV28 to TRBJ2-7; 7 positions match TRBD2. The CDR3 loop is CASSGEGRGAYEQYF. CDR3 nucleotide sequence: TGTGCCAGCAGTGGGGAGGGACGGGGCGCCTACGAGCAGTACTTC.